This T cell receptor (beta chain) is from a study of blood T cell repertoires in COVID-19. Background on the study: Spain, Italy and the United States supplied samples that represented acute and convalescent COVID-19. Sources were T cells, B-cell-depleted T cells, or PBMCs; the material itself was cDNA or gDNA.

Looked up from germline, CDR1 is MNHEY and CDR2 is SVGEGT. This CDR3 contains 15 residues. With 1 base removed from V and 0 bases from J, the gap between germline ends came to 8 bases. Measured with immunoSEQ multiplex PCR; TCRdb has only the in-frame clones, and not every one. The sample holds roughly 200,000 clones, around four fifths seen once. The chain carries TRBV6-2 or TRBV6-3 and TRBJ2-3, with D unresolved. The source of this sequence is a middle-aged man with active or convalescent COVID-19. Sequences were obtained from peripheral blood. Written as DNA, the CDR3 is TGTGCCAGCAGTTACTACTTAGCTAGCACAGATACGCAGTATTTT. This encodes CASSYYLASTDTQYF.